The clone carrying this T cell receptor beta chain came up a few times. Its specificity is unknown. The sample is drawn from a study of CD8+ T cells in alopecia areata. After isolation, RNA underwent reverse transcription to generate cDNA as the sequencing template. Profiled with immunoSEQ multiplex PCR; TCRdb holds only in-frame clones, not every one. The data contain 200,000 or so clones, around 43% of them seen just once; the ten biggest clones take up approximately 2.9%. Findings and limits, study-wide: The study also sequences resident alphabeta T cells of normal skin in scalp samples.

Treatment described: oral pan-JAK inhibitor, 5-10 mg twice daily. Lesional scalp tissue (obtained by punch biopsy) and peripheral blood were collected from alopecia areata patients. The sample here was CD4+ T cells sorted from blood, taken at approximately week 39, from a patient treated with tofacitinib. The receptor comes from a human donor with alopecia areata.

The CDR3 DNA reads TGCAGCGTTGAAGGGTCAGGAGAGATATACAATGAGCAGTTCTTC. It codes for CSVEGSGEIYNEQFF. The rearrangement links TRBV29-1 to TRBJ2-1; D is unresolved. The CDR3 extends over 15 amino acids. Trimming cost V 1 base and J 4 bases, with 14 bases left between them. From germline, CDR1 is SQVTM and CDR2 ANQGSEA.